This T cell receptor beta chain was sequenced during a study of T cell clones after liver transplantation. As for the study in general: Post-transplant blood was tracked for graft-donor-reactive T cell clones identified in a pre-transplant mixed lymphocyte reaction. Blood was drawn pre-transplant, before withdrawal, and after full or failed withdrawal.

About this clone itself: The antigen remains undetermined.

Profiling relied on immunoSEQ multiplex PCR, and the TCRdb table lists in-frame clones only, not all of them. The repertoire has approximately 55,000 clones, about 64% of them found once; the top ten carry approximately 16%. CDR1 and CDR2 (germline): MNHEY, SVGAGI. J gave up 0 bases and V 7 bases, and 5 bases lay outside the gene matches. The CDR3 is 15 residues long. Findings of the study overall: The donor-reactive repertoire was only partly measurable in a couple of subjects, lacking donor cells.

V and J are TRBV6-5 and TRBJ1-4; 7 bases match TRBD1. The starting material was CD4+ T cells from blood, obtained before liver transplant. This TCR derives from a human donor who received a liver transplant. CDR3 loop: CASNPGGSTNEKLFF. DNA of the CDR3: TGTGCCAGCAACCCAGGGGGTTCAACTAATGAAAAACTGTTTTTT.